This is a list of T cell receptor beta chains from one sample in a study of blood T cell repertoires in COVID-19. Profiled with immunoSEQ multiplex PCR; TCRdb holds only in-frame clones, not every one. The sample has roughly 170,000 clones, approximately 84% seen once; the top ten hold around 7.6%. Input material: peripheral blood. The receptor source for this set is a man aged 40-55 years who had recovered from COVID-19. The CDR3 runs from the conserved cysteine through the conserved F or W. The D gene is left open where the match is weak. Size values are once, few and many counts, or a class for expanded clones, and some rows have none.

clone_size d_call j_call v_call cdr3_aa cdr3_nt
- TRBD1 TRBJ2-7 TRBV11-3 CASRTWDRENYEQYF TGTGCCAGCAGGACCTGGGACAGGGAAAACTACGAGCAGTACTTC
- - TRBJ2-1 TRBV4-1 CASSQDIDSFYNEQFF TGCGCCAGCAGCCAAGACATCGACAGCTTCTACAATGAGCAGTTCTTC
- TRBD2 TRBJ2-6 TRBV6-5 CAMGLAGAGANVLTF TGTGCCATGGGACTAGCGGGAGCTGGGGCCAACGTCCTGACTTTC
- - TRBJ2-7 TRBV15 CATSPMGLSYEQYF TGTGCCACCAGCCCGATGGGCCTCTCCTACGAGCAGTACTTC
- TRBD2 TRBJ2-3 TRBV9 CASSEHGGGGTDTQYF TGTGCCAGCAGCGAGCATGGCGGGGGGGGCACAGATACGCAGTATTTT
- TRBD1 TRBJ2-7 TRBV25-1 CASNLQGTPYEQYF TGTGCCAGCAATTTACAGGGGACCCCCTACGAGCAGTACTTC
- - TRBJ2-1 TRBV7-3 CASSPGGTKNEQFF TGTGCCAGCAGCCCAGGGGGGACGAAGAATGAGCAGTTCTTC
- - TRBJ2-1 TRBV28 CASSSPISGSAYNEQFF TGTGCCAGCAGTTCTCCAATTAGCGGCTCAGCCTACAATGAGCAGTTCTTC
- TRBD2 TRBJ2-1 TRBV19 CASSIGILAGAAIHNEQFF TGTGCCAGTAGTATAGGGATACTAGCGGGAGCAGCTATACACAATGAGCAGTTCTTC
- - TRBJ1-6 TRBV7-2 CASSLALTVNSPLHF TGTGCCAGCAGCTTAGCGCTAACAGTCAATTCACCCCTCCACTTT
- - TRBJ1-1 TRBV6-5 CASSLTPNTEAFF TGTGCCAGCAGTCTTACACCTAACACTGAAGCTTTCTTT
- - TRBJ2-1 TRBV3-1/TRBV3-2 CASSQSSYNEQFF TGTGCCAGCAGCCAGAGCTCCTACAATGAGCAGTTCTTC
- TRBD1 TRBJ1-2 TRBV7-3 CASSLGTGANYGYTF TGTGCCAGCAGCTTGGGGACAGGAGCAAACTATGGCTACACCTTC
- TRBD2 TRBJ2-5 TRBV7-2 CASNHPSGSGEETQYF TGTGCCAGCAACCACCCTAGCGGGAGTGGCGAGGAGACCCAGTACTTC
few - TRBJ2-7 TRBV12-1 CASRTGHHTTSGSYEQYF TGTGCCAGCAGAACGGGCCACCATACCACTAGCGGCTCCTACGAGCAGTACTTC
- - TRBJ2-6 TRBV4-3 CASSPSPVAGSGANVLTF TGCGCCAGCAGCCCCTCCCCCGTCGCGGGGTCTGGGGCCAACGTCCTGACTTTC
- - TRBJ2-4 TRBV24-1 CATSDNRVGGNIQYF TGTGCCACCAGTGACAACAGGGTTGGCGGAAACATTCAGTACTTC
- TRBD1 TRBJ2-7 TRBV2 CASTAGGREQYF TGTGCCAGCACGGCAGGGGGAAGGGAGCAGTACTTC
- - TRBJ2-1 TRBV12-5 CASGFGVLYNEQFF TGTGCTAGTGGATTCGGGGTCCTTTACAATGAGCAGTTCTTC
- - TRBJ2-1 TRBV3-1/TRBV3-2 CASSQADNEQFF TGTGCCAGCAGCCAAGCGGACAATGAGCAGTTCTTC
- - TRBJ2-2 TRBV30 CAFPLPDSFGELFF TGTGCCTTCCCACTACCTGACTCATTCGGGGAGCTGTTTTTT
- - TRBJ1-2 TRBV30 CAWMHRYGYTF TGTGCCTGGATGCATCGGTATGGCTACACCTTC
- - TRBJ1-4 TRBV27 CASSLIVRFWLFF TGTGCCAGCAGTTTAATAGTCAGGTTCTGGCTGTTTTTT
few TRBD2 TRBJ2-2 TRBV6-2/TRBV6-3 CASSGLAGELFF TGTGCCAGCAGCGGACTAGCCGGGGAGCTGTTTTTT
- TRBD1 TRBJ2-1 TRBV29-1 CSVWAGTAYNEQFF TGCAGCGTGTGGGCCGGGACAGCTTACAATGAGCAGTTCTTC
few - TRBJ1-2 TRBV6-2/TRBV6-3 CASSSQAVYGYTF TGTGCCAGCAGTTCCCAGGCCGTCTATGGCTACACCTTC
many - TRBJ1-1 TRBV6-2/TRBV6-3 CASSYVGGSTEAFF TGTGCCAGCAGTTACGTCGGGGGGAGTACTGAAGCTTTCTTT
- TRBD2 TRBJ2-7 TRBV5-6 CASSLLAGGPYEQYF TGTGCCAGCAGCTTGTTAGCGGGCGGACCCTACGAGCAGTACTTC
once - TRBJ1-4 TRBV7-2 CASSLNRNEKLFF TGTGCCAGCAGCCTAAACAGGAATGAAAAACTGTTTTTT
- TRBD1 TRBJ2-1 TRBV29-1 CSVRPTGVSYNEQFF TGCAGCGTCCGACCTACAGGGGTCTCCTACAATGAGCAGTTCTTC
- - TRBJ1-2 TRBV4-1 CASSLSILTRVGYGYTF TGCGCCAGCAGCCTTTCAATACTAACACGGGTCGGCTATGGCTACACCTTC
- - TRBJ2-3 TRBV30 CAWKGIAEADTQYF TGTGCCTGGAAAGGTATAGCGGAAGCAGATACGCAGTATTTT
- - TRBJ2-5 TRBV10-3 CAISDRETQYF TGTGCCATCAGTGACAGGGAGACCCAGTACTTC
- - TRBJ1-4 TRBV7-2 CASSFLGFGEELFF TGTGCCAGCAGCTTTTTAGGATTTGGCGAGGAACTGTTTTTT
- - TRBJ1-4 TRBV5-5 CASSSYGANEKLFF TGTGCCAGCAGCTCTTACGGGGCTAATGAAAAACTGTTTTTT
- - TRBJ1-5 TRBV19 CASSPQGSQPQHF TGTGCCAGTAGTCCCCAAGGGAGTCAGCCCCAGCATTTT
- TRBD2 TRBJ2-5 TRBV4-2 CASSQDGLAGGYQETQYF TGTGCCAGCAGCCAAGATGGACTAGCGGGAGGGTACCAAGAGACCCAGTACTTC
- TRBD2 TRBJ2-1 TRBV9 CASSELAGSYNEQFF TGTGCCAGCAGCGAACTAGCGGGATCTTACAATGAGCAGTTCTTC
- - TRBJ2-5 TRBV7-9 CASSMGGHQETQYF TGTGCCAGCAGTATGGGGGGGCACCAAGAGACCCAGTACTTC
- - TRBJ1-2 TRBV28 CASSLPGQAYGYTF TGTGCCAGCAGTTTACCGGGACAAGCCTATGGCTACACCTTC
- TRBD1 TRBJ1-1 TRBV5-5 CASSRTGGIEAFF TGTGCCAGCAGCCGTACAGGGGGGATTGAAGCTTTCTTT
few - TRBJ2-7 TRBV5-4 CASSGGQGDYEQYF TGTGCCAGCAGCGGTGGTCAGGGTGACTACGAGCAGTACTTC
- - TRBJ1-4 TRBV18 CASSTGLNEKLFF TGTGCCAGCTCAACAGGGTTGAATGAAAAACTGTTTTTT
- - TRBJ1-1 TRBV7-8 CASSFLRGENTEAFF TGTGCCAGCAGCTTCCTCCGAGGCGAGAACACTGAAGCTTTCTTT
- TRBD1 TRBJ1-2 TRBV5-5 CASSEGTPQGGYGYTF TGTGCCAGCAGTGAAGGGACACCCCAGGGGGGCTATGGCTACACCTTC
- TRBD1 TRBJ2-1 TRBV19 CASPPGQGARYEQFF TGTGCCAGTCCACCGGGACAGGGGGCGAGGTATGAGCAGTTCTTC
- TRBD1 TRBJ1-2 TRBV6-5 CATGTGQSYGYTF TGTGCCACTGGGACGGGACAGAGCTATGGCTACACCTTC
- - TRBJ1-3 TRBV7-9 CASSASTGPVGF TGTGCCAGCAGCGCCTCGACAGGCCCCGTGGGATTT
once - TRBJ2-7 TRBV6-5 CASSKDGTYEQYF TGTGCCAGCAGTAAGGACGGGACCTACGAGCAGTACTTC
few - TRBJ2-7 TRBV19 CASSISGEGEYEQYF TGTGCCAGTAGTATATCCGGAGAGGGGGAGTACGAGCAGTACTTC
- TRBD1 TRBJ2-2 TRBV15 CATTGGETGELFF TGTGCCACCACAGGGGGCGAGACCGGGGAGCTGTTTTTT
once - TRBJ1-1 TRBV3-1/TRBV3-2 CASSPGVNTEAFF TGTGCCAGCAGCCCCGGAGTGAACACTGAAGCTTTCTTT
- TRBD1 TRBJ1-1 TRBV5-5 CASSSTGTVNTEAFF TGTGCCAGCAGCTCAACCGGGACAGTGAACACTGAAGCTTTCTTT